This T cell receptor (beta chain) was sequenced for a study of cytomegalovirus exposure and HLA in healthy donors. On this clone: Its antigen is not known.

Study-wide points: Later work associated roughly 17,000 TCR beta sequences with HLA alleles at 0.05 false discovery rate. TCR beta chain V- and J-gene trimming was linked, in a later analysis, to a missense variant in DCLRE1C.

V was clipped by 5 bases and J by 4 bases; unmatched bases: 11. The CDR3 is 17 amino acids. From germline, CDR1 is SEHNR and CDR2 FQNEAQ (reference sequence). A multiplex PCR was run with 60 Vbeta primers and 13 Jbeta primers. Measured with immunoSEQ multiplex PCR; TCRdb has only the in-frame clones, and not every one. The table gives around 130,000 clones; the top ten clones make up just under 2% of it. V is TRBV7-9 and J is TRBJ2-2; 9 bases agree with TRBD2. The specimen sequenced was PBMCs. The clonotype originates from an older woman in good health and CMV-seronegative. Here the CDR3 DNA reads TGTGCCAGCAGCCCCCCTCGGGGCGGGAGGGTCACCGGGGAGCTGTTTTTT. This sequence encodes CASSPPRGGRVTGELFF. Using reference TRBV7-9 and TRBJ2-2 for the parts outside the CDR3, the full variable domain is DTGVSQNPRHKITKRGQNVTFRCDPISEHNRLYWYRQTLGQGPEFLTYFQNEAQLEKSRLLSDRFSAERPKGSFSTLEIQRTEQGDSAMYLCASSPPRGGRVTGELFFGEGSRLTVL.